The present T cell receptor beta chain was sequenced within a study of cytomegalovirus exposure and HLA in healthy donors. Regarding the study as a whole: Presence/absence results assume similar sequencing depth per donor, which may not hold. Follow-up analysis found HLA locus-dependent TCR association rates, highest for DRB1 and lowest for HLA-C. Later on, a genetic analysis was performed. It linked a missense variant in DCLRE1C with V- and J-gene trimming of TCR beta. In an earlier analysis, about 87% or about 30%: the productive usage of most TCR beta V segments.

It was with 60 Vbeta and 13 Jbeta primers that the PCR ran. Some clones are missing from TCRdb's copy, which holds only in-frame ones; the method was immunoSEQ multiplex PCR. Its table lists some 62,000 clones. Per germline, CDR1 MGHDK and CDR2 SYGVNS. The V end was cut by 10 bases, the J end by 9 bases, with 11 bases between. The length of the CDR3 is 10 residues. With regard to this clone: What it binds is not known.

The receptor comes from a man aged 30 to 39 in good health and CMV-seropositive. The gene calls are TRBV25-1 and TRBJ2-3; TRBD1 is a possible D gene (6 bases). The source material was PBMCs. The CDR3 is CATLQGTQYF. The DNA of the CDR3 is TGTGCCACCCTACAGGGAACGCAGTATTTT.